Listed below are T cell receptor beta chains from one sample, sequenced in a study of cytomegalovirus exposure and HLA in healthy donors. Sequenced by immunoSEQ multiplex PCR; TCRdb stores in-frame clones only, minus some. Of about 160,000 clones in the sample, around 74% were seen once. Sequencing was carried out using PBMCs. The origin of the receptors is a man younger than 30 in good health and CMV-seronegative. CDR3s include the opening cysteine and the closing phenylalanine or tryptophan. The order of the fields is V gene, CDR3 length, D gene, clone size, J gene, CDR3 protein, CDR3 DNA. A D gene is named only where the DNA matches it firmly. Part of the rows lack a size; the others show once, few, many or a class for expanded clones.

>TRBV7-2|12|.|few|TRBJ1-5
CASSSQGKPQHF
TGTGCCAGCAGCTCACAGGGAAAGCCCCAGCATTTT
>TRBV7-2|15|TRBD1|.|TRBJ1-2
CASSLGQVANYGYTF
TGTGCCAGCAGCTTGGGACAGGTTGCAAACTATGGCTACACCTTC
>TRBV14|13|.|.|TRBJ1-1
CASSLGEPTEAFF
TGTGCCAGCAGCCTCGGGGAGCCCACTGAAGCTTTCTTT
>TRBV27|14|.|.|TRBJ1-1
CASSYARGSTEAFF
TGTGCCAGCAGTTACGCAAGGGGGAGCACTGAAGCTTTCTTT
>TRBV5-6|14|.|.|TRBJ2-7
CASSLAWEDYEQYF
TGTGCCAGCAGCTTGGCCTGGGAGGACTACGAGCAGTACTTC
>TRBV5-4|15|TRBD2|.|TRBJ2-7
CASATSGRASYEQYF
TGTGCCAGCGCTACTAGCGGGAGGGCCTCCTACGAGCAGTACTTC
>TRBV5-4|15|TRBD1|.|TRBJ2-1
CASSPAGTGSNEQFF
TGTGCCAGCAGCCCCGCCGGGACAGGGAGTAATGAGCAGTTCTTC
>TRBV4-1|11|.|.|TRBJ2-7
CASRAGDEQYF
TGCGCCAGCCGCGCCGGGGACGAGCAGTACTTC
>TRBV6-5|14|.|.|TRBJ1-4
CASSYSRGNEKLFF
TGTGCCAGCAGTTACTCCCGAGGAAATGAAAAACTGTTTTTT
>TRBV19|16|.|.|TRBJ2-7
CASSRTAATPGPEQYF
TGTGCCAGCAGTAGGACAGCGGCCACACCGGGGCCCGAGCAGTACTTC
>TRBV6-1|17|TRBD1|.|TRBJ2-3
CASSEASGGPGPYTQYF
TGTGCCAGCAGTGAAGCGTCAGGGGGCCCAGGCCCCTATACGCAGTATTTT
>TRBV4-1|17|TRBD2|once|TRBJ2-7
CASSQGRAQREGARQYF
TGCGCCAGCAGCCAAGGGAGGGCTCAGCGGGAGGGAGCAAGGCAGTACTTC
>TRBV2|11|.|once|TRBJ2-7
CASTQRGAQCF
TGTGCCAGCACTCAACGGGGGGCGCAGTGCTTC
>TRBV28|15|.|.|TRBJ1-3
CASRPPGSSGNTIYF
TGTGCCAGCAGGCCTCCGGGTTCCTCTGGAAACACCATATATTTT
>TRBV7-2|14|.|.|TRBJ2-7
CASSLEPSFYEQYF
TGTGCCAGCAGCTTAGAGCCCTCATTTTACGAGCAGTACTTC
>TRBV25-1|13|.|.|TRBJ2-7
CASRPGFGYEQYF
TGTGCCAGCAGACCAGGGTTCGGCTACGAGCAGTACTTC
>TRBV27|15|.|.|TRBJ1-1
CASSSTGNDPTEAFF
TGTGCCAGCAGTTCAACAGGGAACGATCCCACTGAAGCTTTCTTT
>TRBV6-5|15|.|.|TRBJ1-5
CASSYSSRGAQPQHF
TGTGCCAGCAGTTACTCGAGTCGGGGGGCTCAGCCCCAGCATTTT
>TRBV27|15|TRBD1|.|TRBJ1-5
CASSPGQGASQPQHF
TGTGCCAGCAGTCCGGGACAGGGGGCGAGTCAGCCCCAGCATTTT
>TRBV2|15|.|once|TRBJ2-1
CASRSGEVTYNEQFF
TGTGCCAGCAGATCCGGGGAGGTCACCTACAATGAGCAGTTCTTC
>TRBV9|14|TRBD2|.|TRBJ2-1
CASSVETSGREQFF
TGTGCCAGCAGCGTAGAGACTAGCGGGAGGGAGCAGTTCTTC
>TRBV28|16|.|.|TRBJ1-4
CASRSRGGRGGEKLFF
TGTGCCAGCAGGTCCCGGGGGGGGCGCGGGGGTGAAAAACTGTTTTTT
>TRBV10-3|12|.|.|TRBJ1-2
CAISEEHYGYTF
TGTGCCATCAGTGAGGAGCACTATGGCTACACCTTC
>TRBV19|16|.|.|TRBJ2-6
CASSIAGVSGANVLTF
TGTGCCAGTAGTATCGCCGGGGTCTCTGGGGCCAACGTCCTGACTTTC
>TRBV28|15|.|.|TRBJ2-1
CASSLKDSYYNEQFF
TGTGCCAGCAGTTTAAAGGACAGTTACTACAATGAGCAGTTCTTC
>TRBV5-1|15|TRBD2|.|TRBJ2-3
CASSLVAGGEDTQYF
TGCGCCAGCAGCTTGGTAGCGGGAGGGGAAGATACGCAGTATTTT
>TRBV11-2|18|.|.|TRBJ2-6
CASSYVYKRTSGANVLTF
TGTGCCAGCAGCTATGTGTACAAAAGAACATCTGGGGCCAACGTCCTGACTTTC
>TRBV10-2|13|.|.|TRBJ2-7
CASSGHTSYEQYF
TGCGCCAGCAGTGGGCACACCTCCTACGAGCAGTACTTC
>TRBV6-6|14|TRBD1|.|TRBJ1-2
CASSYWDSPRGYTF
TGTGCCAGCAGTTACTGGGACAGCCCGAGGGGCTACACCTTC
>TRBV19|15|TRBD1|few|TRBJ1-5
CASSTQGGGNQPQHF
TGTGCCAGTAGTACCCAGGGGGGCGGCAATCAGCCCCAGCATTTT
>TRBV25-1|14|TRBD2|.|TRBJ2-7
CASSHGLAGIEQYF
TGTGCCAGCAGCCATGGATTAGCGGGTATCGAGCAGTACTTC
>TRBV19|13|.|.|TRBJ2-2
CASMRELAGELFF
TGTGCCAGTATGCGGGAACTCGCCGGGGAGCTGTTTTTT
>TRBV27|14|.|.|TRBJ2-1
CASNLPGLGNEQFF
TGTGCCAGCAATCTCCCGGGACTCGGGAATGAGCAGTTCTTC
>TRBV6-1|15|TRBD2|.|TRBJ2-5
CASSELAGGMETQYF
TGTGCCAGCAGTGAACTAGCGGGAGGGATGGAGACCCAGTACTTC
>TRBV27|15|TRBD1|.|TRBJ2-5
CASSAGQGPVETQYF
TGTGCCAGCAGTGCCGGACAGGGCCCGGTGGAGACCCAGTACTTC
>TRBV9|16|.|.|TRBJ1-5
CASSPLEGGVNQPQHF
TGTGCCAGCAGCCCCCTGGAGGGCGGGGTCAATCAGCCCCAGCATTTT
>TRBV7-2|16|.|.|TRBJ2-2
CASSVEPGLTAGQLFF
TGTGCCAGCAGCGTAGAGCCGGGACTCACGGCGGGGCAGCTGTTTTTT
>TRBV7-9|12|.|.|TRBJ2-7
CASSFVGGEQYF
TGTGCCAGCAGCTTCGTGGGGGGCGAGCAGTACTTC
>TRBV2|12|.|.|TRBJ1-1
CASTNRNTEAFF
TGTGCCAGCACAAACAGGAACACTGAAGCTTTCTTT
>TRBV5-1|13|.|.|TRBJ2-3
CASQQGSTDTQYF
TGCGCCAGCCAGCAGGGCAGCACAGATACGCAGTATTTT
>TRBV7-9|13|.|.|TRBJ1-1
CASSRGGNTEAFF
TGTGCCAGCAGCCGAGGGGGAAACACTGAAGCTTTCTTT
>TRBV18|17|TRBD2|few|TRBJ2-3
CASSGASGGRGTDTQYF
TGTGCCAGCTCAGGCGCCTCCGGCGGGAGGGGGACAGATACGCAGTATTTT
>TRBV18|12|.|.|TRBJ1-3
CASSPAEGTIYF
TGTGCCAGCTCACCAGCCGAGGGAACCATATATTTT
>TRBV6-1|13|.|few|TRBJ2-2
CASTRLDLQELFF
TGTGCCAGCACCCGACTAGACCTCCAGGAGCTGTTTTTT
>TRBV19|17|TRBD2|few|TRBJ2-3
CASSRGLGLAGDYTQYF
TGTGCCAGTAGTCGGGGTTTGGGACTAGCGGGGGACTATACGCAGTATTTT
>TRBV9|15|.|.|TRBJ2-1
CASSVGGVNYNEQFF
TGTGCCAGCAGCGTCGGCGGGGTCAACTACAATGAGCAGTTCTTC
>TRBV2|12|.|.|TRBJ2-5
CASSEGGETQYF
TGTGCCAGCAGCGAAGGAGGAGAGACCCAGTACTTC
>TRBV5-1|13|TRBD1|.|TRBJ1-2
CASSPQGDGGYTF
TGCGCCAGCAGCCCACAGGGGGACGGTGGCTACACCTTC
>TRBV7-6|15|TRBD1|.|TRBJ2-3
CASSLNGQGVDTQYF
TGTGCCAGCAGCTTAAACGGGCAGGGGGTGGATACGCAGTATTTT
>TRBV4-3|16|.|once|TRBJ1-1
CASSQGAGRKSTEAFF
TGCGCCAGCAGCCAAGGAGCGGGTCGGAAGAGCACTGAAGCTTTCTTT
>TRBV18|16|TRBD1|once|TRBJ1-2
CASSRGQGARNYGYTF
TGTGCCAGCTCACGGGGGCAGGGGGCGCGGAACTATGGCTACACCTTC
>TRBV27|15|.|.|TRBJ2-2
CASSTAAINTGELFF
TGTGCCAGCTCGACAGCAGCGATAAACACCGGGGAGCTGTTTTTT
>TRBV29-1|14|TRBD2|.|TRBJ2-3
CSVGKGTSGRTQYF
TGCAGCGTTGGGAAGGGGACTAGCGGGAGGACGCAGTATTTT
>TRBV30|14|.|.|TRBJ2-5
CAWREGPLGQTQYF
TGTGCCTGGAGGGAGGGTCCACTAGGCCAGACCCAGTACTTC
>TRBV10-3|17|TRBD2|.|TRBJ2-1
CAISDRGDSGSDDEQFF
TGTGCCATCAGTGACCGGGGGGATAGCGGGAGTGACGATGAGCAGTTCTTC
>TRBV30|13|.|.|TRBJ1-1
CAWSVSRNTEAFF
TGTGCCTGGAGTGTATCCAGGAACACTGAAGCTTTCTTT
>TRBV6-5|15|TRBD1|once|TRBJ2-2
CASSWNTGATGELFF
TGTGCCAGCAGTTGGAACACAGGGGCCACCGGGGAGCTGTTTTTT
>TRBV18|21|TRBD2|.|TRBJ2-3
CASSPGPAGTRSPVPTDTQYF
TGTGCCAGCTCACCAGGCCCAGCCGGGACTAGGAGTCCGGTTCCCACAGATACGCAGTATTTT
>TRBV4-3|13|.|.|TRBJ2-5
CASSQGLVETQYF
TGCGCCAGCAGCCAAGGACTAGTGGAGACCCAGTACTTC